Below, 21 T cell receptor beta chains from the same sample are listed, as sequenced in a study of blood T cell repertoires in COVID-19. Sequenced by immunoSEQ multiplex PCR; TCRdb stores in-frame clones only, minus some. The sample comprises nearly 350,000 clones, about 90% of which are singletons, and about 6.7% rests with the top ten. The sequencing sample was made of peripheral blood. The receptors derive from a woman in her 70s with COVID-19, enrolled during active disease.

The CDR3 region is CASSPSGGLGQPQHF. For the CDR3, the DNA is TGTGCCAGCAGTCCCTCAGGGGGCTTAGGTCAGCCCCAGCATTTT. This rearrangement joins TRBV27 to TRBJ1-5, with 8 bases identical to TRBD1. The V segment lost 5 bases and the J segment 6 bases; nucleotides outside the gene matches: 9. Germline V gives CDR1 MNHEY, CDR2 SMNVEV (reference sequence). This CDR3 comprises 15 residues.

The chain links TRBV27 to TRBJ2-7, with 7 nucleotides matching TRBD1. The CDR3 spans 14 residues. CDR1 is MNHEY, CDR2 SMNVEV, per germline (reference sequence). The junction had 9 bases not matched to a gene; V was cut back by 8 bases and J by 2 bases. In DNA, the CDR3 is TGTGCCAGCCTTATGCCGGGACAGCCCTACGAGCAGTACTTC. Translation gives CASLMPGQPYEQYF.

V and J are TRBV27 and TRBJ1-3, with no clear D. The V and J ends lost 7 bases and 4 bases respectively, with 8 bases between them. The CDR3 extends over 12 amino acids. The germline gives CDR1 MNHEY, CDR2 SMNVEV (reference sequence). CDR3 nucleotides: TGTGCCAGCATCCTACGGGGAAACACCATATATTTT. It specifies CASILRGNTIYF.

This clone was seen just once. The V gene is TRBV27, the J gene TRBJ1-1; D might be TRBD1 (5 bases). The CDR3 covers 16 residues. V was trimmed by 4 bases and J by 1 base, leaving 16 bases between them. Germline assignment: CDR1 MNHEY and CDR2 SMNVEV (reference sequence). The CDR3, as DNA: TGTGCCAGCAGTTCCACCTCGACAGCCTCGAACACTGAAGCTTTCTTT. Translating it yields CASSSTSTASNTEAFF.

CDR3 sequence reads: CASSPGSGEKLFF. DNA for the CDR3: TGTGCCAGCTCTCCTGGTTCAGGTGAAAAACTGTTTTTT. The chain combines TRBV18 with TRBJ1-4; D remains ambiguous. The CDR3 consists of 13 residues. Per the germline V gene, CDR1 is KGHSH and CDR2 is LQKENI. V was trimmed by 6 bases and J by 7 bases, leaving 12 bases between them.

The chain combines TRBV11-2 with TRBJ2-5, with 8 bases matching TRBD1. CDR3 length equals 14 residues. Germline V gene data show CDR1 as SGHAT and CDR2 as FQNNGV. V lost 5 bases, J lost 3 bases, and 5 bases stayed unmatched. The CDR3: CASSPRTGKETQYF. The DNA for the CDR3 is TGTGCCAGCAGCCCTAGGACAGGGAAAGAGACCCAGTACTTC.

The chain employs TRBV2 and TRBJ1-2, with D possibly matching TRBD1 (6 bases). CDR1 and CDR2 from the germline V gene are SNHLY and FYNNEI. The CDR3 spans 15 residues. Trimming took off 1 base at V and 0 bases at J, with 9 bases between the two ends. The CDR3 loop is CASSEVQGSNYGYTF. The CDR3 DNA follows: TGTGCCAGCAGTGAAGTACAGGGTTCTAACTATGGCTACACCTTC.

V is TRBV30 and J is TRBJ1-1; 7 positions agree with TRBD1. With V trimmed by 8 bases and J by 1 base, 7 bases remained unmatched. Germline CDR1 reads GTSNPN; CDR2 reads SVGIG (reference sequence). The CDR3 extends over 13 amino acids. As DNA, the CDR3 is TGTGCCCGGACAGGCCTCCCGAACACTGAAGCTTTCTTT. It encodes CARTGLPNTEAFF.

Here the CDR3 reads CASSLKGLNYGYTF. CDR3 coding DNA: TGTGCCAGCAGCTTGAAGGGGCTCAACTATGGCTACACCTTC. V usage is TRBV5-8 and J usage is TRBJ1-2; tentatively, D is TRBD1 (5 bases). The length of the CDR3 is 14 residues. In germline, CDR1 is SGHTS, CDR2 YDEGEE. V gave up 1 base and J gave up 2 bases, with 9 bases separating them.

J is TRBJ1-5 and V is TRBV19, with a weak D call TRBD1 (6 bases). The V end was cut by 8 bases, the J end by 2 bases, with 16 bases between. The CDR3 contains 15 residues. Germline loops: CDR1 LNHDA, CDR2 SQIVND (reference sequence). DNA of the CDR3: TGTGCCAGTCGCACAGGGATAATCGGCAATCAGCCCCAGCATTTT. Its translation: CASRTGIIGNQPQHF.

V gene TRBV7-8 combines with J gene TRBJ1-2; D possibly corresponds to TRBD1 (5 bases). This CDR3 is 15 amino acids long. The germline V gene has CDR1 SGHVS and CDR2 FQNEAQ. Between the trimmed V and J ends, which lost 1 base and 5 bases, there was a span of 14 bases. The CDR3 DNA sequence: TGTGCCAGCAGCTTAGAGGGGTCAGGCCTATATGGCTACACCTTC. Translation gives CASSLEGSGLYGYTF.

The chain combines TRBV2 with TRBJ2-4, with TRBD1 matching 8 bases. The length of the CDR3 is 18 residues. V lost 4 bases and J lost 0; bases outside the gene matches: 11. CDR1 and CDR2 from the germline V gene are SNHLY and FYNNEI. The CDR3 here is CASSAWTGNTLAKNIQYF. CDR3 bases: TGTGCCAGCAGTGCTTGGACAGGGAATACTCTAGCCAAAAACATTCAGTACTTC.

The V gene is TRBV19, the J gene TRBJ2-7, with 12 bases fitting TRBD2. CDR1 is LNHDA and CDR2 is SQIVND in the germline V gene (reference sequence). The ends lost 3 bases at V and 1 base at J; junction bases unmatched: 1. The CDR3 is 15 residues long. CDR3 nucleotide sequence: TGTGCCAGTAGTATCACTAGCGGGGGGTCCTACGAGCAGTACTTC. Protein: CASSITSGGSYEQYF.

The rearrangement links TRBV27 to TRBJ1-5; D remains ambiguous. V lost 6 bases, J lost 4 bases, and 7 bases lay in between. The CDR3 extends over 12 amino acids. Germline V gives CDR1 MNHEY, CDR2 SMNVEV (reference sequence). The CDR3 region is CASRIGNQPQHF. The CDR3 DNA follows: TGTGCCAGCAGAATCGGGAATCAGCCCCAGCATTTT.

The table lists this clone with a few counts. The chain employs TRBV5-1 and TRBJ1-3, with D tentatively TRBD1 (6 bases). There are 19 residues in the CDR3. The ends were cut back, 1 base at V and 3 bases at J, with 23 bases in the middle. The germline gives CDR1 SGHRS, CDR2 YFSETQ. The CDR3 bases are TGCGCCAGCAGCTTGTATGCAACAGGGAATGAACCCCGTGGAAACACCATATATTTT. The encoded protein is CASSLYATGNEPRGNTIYF.

The J gene is TRBJ2-3, the V gene TRBV9, with a weak D call TRBD1 (5 bases). The CDR3 runs to 15 residues. The V gene's germline CDR1 is SGDLS and CDR2 YYNGEE. V lost 4 bases and J 3 bases, leaving 15 bases between the germline ends. CDR3 region: CASSSLFQGTDTQYF. The CDR3, as DNA: TGTGCCAGCAGCTCCCTTTTTCAGGGTACAGATACGCAGTATTTT.

Comment on this clone: Other DNA sequences in the same sample also yield this CDR3. The CDR3: CASSLGQGGYGYTF. The CDR3 coding sequence is TGCGCCAGCAGCTTAGGACAGGGAGGCTATGGCTACACCTTC. This chain joins TRBV5-1 and TRBJ1-2; 8 bases line up with TRBD1. J was trimmed by 4 bases and V by 2 bases; bases with no gene match: 4. The CDR3 is 14 amino acids. Germline CDR1 reads SGHRS; CDR2 reads YFSETQ.

The gene calls are TRBV11-2 and TRBJ1-1, with TRBD1 identical over 7 bases. V was pared by 5 bases and J by 4 bases, with 7 bases of the junction left unmatched. Germline V gene lookup returns CDR1 SGHAT and CDR2 FQNNGV. The CDR3 runs to 14 residues. The CDR3 sequence is CASSITAGGTEAFF. CDR3 in DNA: TGTGCCAGCAGCATTACCGCAGGGGGCACTGAAGCTTTCTTT.

V is TRBV7-2 and J is TRBJ1-3; 7 nucleotides agree with TRBD1. The junction had 6 bases not matched to a gene; V was cut back by 6 bases and J by 4 bases. The CDR3 extends over 14 amino acids. In germline, CDR1 is SGHTA, CDR2 FQGNSA. The CDR3 DNA is TGTGCCAGCAGACCAACAGGGGCCGGAAACACCATATATTTT. It specifies CASRPTGAGNTIYF.

The CDR3 sequence: CAISESKWGGHTEAFF. The CDR3 DNA follows: TGTGCCATCAGTGAGTCGAAGTGGGGGGGCCACACTGAAGCTTTCTTT. V and J are TRBV10-3 and TRBJ1-1; weak D call: TRBD1 (6 bases). The V and J ends lost 0 bases and 3 bases respectively, with 14 bases between them. Germline CDR1 and CDR2: ENHRY and SYGVKD. This CDR3 region has 16 residues.

As to this clone: Other DNA sequences of this sample code for an identical CDR3. The chain employs TRBV11-3 and TRBJ1-1; D call uncertain. Between the trimmed V and J ends, which lost 0 bases and 1 base, there was a span of 6 bases. Per the germline V gene, CDR1 is SGHNT and CDR2 is YENEEA. CDR3 length equals 14 residues. The CDR3 DNA reads TGTGCCAGCAGCTTAGAAGCAGGGAACACTGAAGCTTTCTTT. Translating it yields CASSLEAGNTEAFF.